This entry lists 24 T cell receptor beta chains sequenced from one sample in a study of read filtering for tumor transcriptome and immune sequencing. From 300 to 400 ng of RNA, a library with molecular barcoded alpha/delta and beta/gamma adaptors was made. TCRdb recomputed calls from the reads with MiXCR, one row per CDR3 protein. The table shows around 65,000 distinct CDR3 sequences, with about a fifth occurring only once. Sequenced material: a population of CD138-negative cells sorted from bone marrow. The receptors here all came from a donor over 35 with multiple myeloma.

This clonotype was seen a handful of times. This likely stems from a read error, as it lies one base from a far larger clone. The chain employs TRBV6-1 and TRBJ2-1, with D possibly being TRBD1 (6 bases). In germline, CDR1 is MNHNS, CDR2 SASEGT. The CDR3 runs 15 residues. The CDR3 coding sequence is TGTGCCCGCAGGGGTATCGAGAGCTCCTACAATGAGCAGTTCTTC. This gives the protein CARRGIESSYNEQFF.

A few counts support this clonotype. Relative to the germline gene, one junction end is altered; a read error may explain this. V and J are TRBV18 and TRBJ2-2; TRBD2 agrees at 8 bases. This CDR3 has 18 amino acids. The germline V gene has CDR1 KGHSH and CDR2 LQKENI. The chain's CDR3 is CASSKTPGGIADTGELLF. For the CDR3, the DNA is TGTGCCAGCTCAAAGACCCCGGGAGGGATAGCGGACACCGGGGAGCTGCTTTTT.

This clonotype was observed at least ten times. The chain is built from TRBV19 and TRBJ1-1; D might be TRBD1 (5 bases). CDR3 size: 14 residues. Looked up from germline, CDR1 is LNHDA and CDR2 is SQIVND (reference sequence). V lost 4 bases and J 7 bases, leaving 16 bases between the germline ends. The CDR3 coding sequence is TGTGCCAGTAGTAATCGTGAAAGGGGCCTTGAAGCTTTCTTT. It translates to CASSNRERGLEAFF.

A word on this clonotype: The junction departs from germline at one end; a sequencing error may be responsible. The chain carries TRBV28 and TRBJ2-7, with D maybe TRBD1 (5 bases). The CDR3 runs to 11 residues. Per the germline V gene, CDR1 is MDHEN and CDR2 is SYDVKM. The CDR3 region is CASSFRQRGFF. The CDR3, as DNA: TGTGCCAGCAGTTTCCGACAGCGAGGTTTCTTC.

Worth noting for this clonotype: Sequence at one end of the junction differs from germline and may be a read error. This chain connects TRBV20-1 to TRBJ2-1, with D possibly TRBD1 on 5 matching bases. The CDR3 is 13 amino acids. From germline, CDR1 is DFQATT and CDR2 SNEGSKA (reference sequence). The DNA of the CDR3 is TGCAGTGCTAGAGATCGCAGGGTTAGTGAGCGGTTCTTC. Amino acids: CSARDRRVSERFF.

The chain carries TRBV20-1 and TRBJ2-3; 8 bases fit TRBD2. The CDR3 runs to 17 residues. Losses at the gene ends were 8 bases for V and 2 bases for J; bases not matched to a gene: 18. The V gene's germline CDR1 is DFQATT and CDR2 SNEGSKA (reference sequence). The CDR3 DNA reads TGCAGTTCGGGGGGGGGTTCTGGGCCCCCTTTCACAGATACGCAGTATTTT. Translating it yields CSSGGGSGPPFTDTQYF.

Concerning this clonotype: A far larger clone differs by one base, so this is likely a read error. The DNA for the CDR3 is TGTGCCAGCAGCTTCGCGGTAGGGGGGTACAATGAGCAGTTCTTC. This encodes CASSFAVGGYNEQFF. The rearrangement uses TRBV7-9 and TRBJ2-1; perhaps D is TRBD1 or TRBD2 (6 bases each). Germline V lookup: CDR1 SEHNR, CDR2 FQNEAQ (reference sequence). This CDR3 is 15 amino acids long. Trimming removed 3 bases from V and 4 bases from J, with 13 bases in between.

Regarding this clonotype: A read error may be the cause here, since a much bigger clone is one base away. The DNA of the CDR3 is TGCAGCGTTGGGGACTGCCAATACGAGCAGTACTTC. Translating it yields CSVGDCQYEQYF. The gene calls are TRBV29-1 and TRBJ2-7, with D maybe TRBD2 (6 bases). V was pared by 4 bases and J by 4 bases, with 11 bases between. CDR3 length: 12 residues. Germline CDR1 reads SQVTM; CDR2 reads ANQGSEA.

This clonotype was seen more than once but under ten times. The genes are TRBV2 and TRBJ2-4; D uncertain. Germline CDR1 and CDR2: SNHLY and FYNNEI. V was pared by 4 bases and J by 0 bases, with 10 bases between. This CDR3 region has 15 residues. The CDR3, as DNA: TGTGCCAGCAGTGCCGAGGAACTAGCCAAAAACATTCAGTACTTC. Translating it yields CASSAEELAKNIQYF.

This clonotype was recorded many times. This chain uses TRBV6-8 with TRBJ2-3, with unresolved D. Germline CDR1 MNHGY, CDR2 SAAAGT. The CDR3 totals 17 residues. Trimming left V 6 bases short and J 2 bases short, with 21 bases between. The CDR3 spells CASRPCSADEDTDTQYF. For the CDR3, the DNA is TGTGCCAGCAGGCCATGTTCCGCGGACGAAGACACAGATACGCAGTATTTT.

In the case of this clonotype: This sequence may be a read error, since a much larger clone differs from it by one base. This rearrangement joins TRBV11-2 to TRBJ2-7; D gene unclear. The germline gives CDR1 SGHAT, CDR2 FQNNGV. The CDR3 loop spans 12 amino acids. CDR3 protein: CASTFGYPLVRF. DNA of the CDR3: TGTGCCAGCACCTTCGGGTACCCCCTCGTGCGCTTC.

There are a few counts of this clonotype. A far larger clone is off by one base, so a read error is likely. V usage is TRBV6-1 and J usage is TRBJ2-3; unclear D gene. This CDR3 is 14 amino acids long. V lost 11 bases and J lost 4, with 19 bases in between. Germline CDR1 is MNHNS and CDR2 is SASEGT. In DNA form, the CDR3 reads TGTGCCGGCACCCCCGGGCCACACGCAGATACGCAGTATTTT. It specifies CAGTPGPHADTQYF.

This clonotype was detected ten times or more. The V and J genes are TRBV29-1 and TRBJ2-1; no definite D call. CDR3 length: 13 residues. V was pared by 6 bases and J by 2 bases, with 11 bases between. Germline values: CDR1 SQVTM, CDR2 ANQGSEA. As DNA, the CDR3 is TGCAGCGTAAGGGTGGGTACCTACAATGAGCAGTTCTTC. Amino acids: CSVRVGTYNEQFF.

This clonotype was observed many times. This sequence joins TRBV20-1 and TRBJ2-3; D is perhaps TRBD2 (6 bases). The V gene's germline CDR1 is DFQATT and CDR2 SNEGSKA (reference sequence). This CDR3 has 15 residues. V lost 0 bases to trimming and J lost 1 base, with 11 bases between them. CDR3 sequence (DNA): TGCAGTGCTAGAGATATGGCTAGCGGCACAGATACGCAGTATTTT. Its translation is CSARDMASGTDTQYF.

The sample holds a few counts of this clonotype. The conserved phenylalanine or tryptophan normally closing the CDR3 is absent here, so this likely arose from a read error. The DNA is omitted, as the CDR3 cannot be located on it reliably, and the CDR3 follows TCRdb's listing. This chain joins TRBV20-1 and TRBJ2-7; the table gives TRBD1 as D, unverified against the DNA. The germline CDR1 and CDR2 sequences are DFQATT and SNEGSKA (reference sequence). Inclusive of both ends, the CDR3 amounts to 10 amino acids. CDR3 sequence: CSASMQGMQI.

This clonotype appeared many times. The chain is built from TRBV11-2 and TRBJ1-2; TRBD1 agrees at 7 bases. The V gene's germline CDR1 is SGHAT and CDR2 FQNNGV. This CDR3 has 13 amino acids. With 8 bases clipped from V and 7 bases from J, the junction kept 10 bases outside the gene matches. The CDR3 nucleotides read TGTGCCAGCTCGGCAGGGGGGTTCTTTGGCTACACCTTC. Protein sequence: CASSAGGFFGYTF.

In its sample, this clonotype was seen many times. The chain couples TRBV19 to TRBJ2-3, with TRBD2 matching over 8 bases. This CDR3 region has 17 residues. Germline CDR1 and CDR2: LNHDA and SQIVND (reference sequence). V lost 5 bases and J lost 5; bases outside the gene matches: 15. Here the CDR3 DNA reads TGTGCCAGTAGTGTCTTCGGAGCGGGGGATTCGAGAGATACGCAGTATTTT. Residues: CASSVFGAGDSRDTQYF.

This clonotype was counted many times. This sequence joins TRBV20-1 and TRBJ2-5; D is perhaps TRBD1 (5 bases). Trimming removed 0 bases at V and 3 bases at J, with 5 bases between. This CDR3 has 12 residues. The V gene's germline CDR1 is DFQATT and CDR2 SNEGSKA (reference sequence). The CDR3: CSARDREETQYF. CDR3 nucleotide sequence: TGCAGTGCTAGAGACAGGGAAGAGACCCAGTACTTC.

Notes on this clonotype: This may be a read error: a much more frequent sequence differs by one nucleotide. No conserved phenylalanine or tryptophan is present at the end of the CDR3, so a read error is the likely explanation. V is TRBV14 and J is TRBJ2-3; D gene uncertain. CDR3 length: 13 amino acids. CDR1 SGHDN and CDR2 FVKESK come from the germline V gene. The V end lost 4 bases, the J end lost 6 bases, and 11 bases lay between the germline ends. The CDR3 loop is CASSPTYYDTQYL. CDR3 nucleotides: TGTGCCAGCAGCCCCACTTACTACGATACGCAGTATCTT.

The sample holds many counts of this clonotype. This chain uses TRBV12-3 or TRBV12-4 with TRBJ2-7; D may be TRBD1 (6 bases). The CDR3 totals 14 residues. Trimming left V 7 bases short and J 4 bases short, with 17 bases between. CDR3 protein: CASTLAGDGYEQYF. The CDR3 bases are TGTGCCAGCACCTTGGCAGGGGACGGTTACGAGCAGTACTTC.

On this clonotype itself: The junction departs from the called germline gene at one end, perhaps through a read error. The chain has TRBV23-1 and TRBJ2-1, with TRBD1 matching 9 bases. TRBV23-1 is noted as an ORF with a role that remains uncertain. The CDR3 totals 16 residues. The CDR3 DNA reads TGCACCAGCAGTGGATCCCGGACAGGGGTTTACAATGAGCAGTTCTTC. Amino acid sequence: CTSSGSRTGVYNEQFF.

This clonotype was counted many times. The chain is built from TRBV12-5 and TRBJ1-5; TRBD1 matches at 9 bases. The junction had 6 bases not matched to a gene; V was cut back by 5 bases and J by 1 base. This CDR3 is 16 amino acids long. Looked up from germline, CDR1 is LGHNT and CDR2 is FRNRAP. The CDR3 loop reads CASGPDRGKSNQPQHF. The CDR3 nucleotides read TGTGCTAGTGGTCCCGACAGGGGGAAAAGCAATCAGCCCCAGCATTTT.

This clonotype was seen repeatedly, ten times or more. V usage is TRBV29-1 and J usage is TRBJ2-3, with 9 bases aligning to TRBD1. The germline gives CDR1 SQVTM, CDR2 ANQGSEA. The J segment lost 1 base and the V segment lost 8 bases, leaving 10 bases of the junction unmatched. The CDR3 has 15 amino acids. CDR3 nucleotides: TGCAGCTTGAATGGGGGGGACAGGGGCACAGATACGCAGTATTTT. Its translation: CSLNGGDRGTDTQYF.

This clonotype was seen at least ten times. The J gene is TRBJ2-5, the V gene TRBV6-5; D is uncertain. Germline CDR1 is MNHEY and CDR2 is SVGAGI. With 6 bases removed from V and 6 bases from J, the gap between germline ends came to 11 bases. The CDR3 has 12 amino acids. CDR3 DNA sequence: TGTGCCAGCAGGGGTTCGGAAAAGACCCAGTACTTC. This encodes CASRGSEKTQYF.